This TCR beta chain originates from a study of T cell responses to AZD1222 COVID-19 vaccine. Regarding this clone: Its matching antigen is unknown.

Produced via immunoSEQ multiplex PCR; TCRdb's table is partial and in-frame only. The sample yields about 120,000 clones, 75% to 95% seen once. Looked up from germline, CDR1 is MGHRA and CDR2 is YSYEKL. The CDR3 spans 15 residues. The germline V and J ends were trimmed by 2 bases and 5 bases, with 15 bases remaining between them. General study results and limits: Baseline serology detected seropositivity in only 5 or 6 AZD1222 recipients.

This TCR derives from an adult who received the MenACWY meningococcal vaccine as a control. The chain combines TRBV4-1 with TRBJ1-1, with TRBD1 as a possible D gene (5 bases). The source material was peripheral blood, sampled 28 days after the second dose of the MenACWY control vaccine. For the CDR3, the DNA is TGCGCCAGCAGCCAAATTTCAGGGTTCGGAACTGAAGCTTTCTTT. Amino acids: CASSQISGFGTEAFF.